This T cell receptor (beta chain) was identified in a study of identical twins listed by TCRdb under 2016. The study in broad terms: To test whether fetal clonotypes persist, this study deep-sequenced TCR alpha and beta repertoires from monozygotic twins, from unrelated adults of various ages, and from cord blood. To rule out contamination, the twin experiments were replicated at different times with different library preparation protocols. Beyond this particular receptor, the publication reports: Invariant T cells such as MAIT and iNKT could partly confound zero-insertion analyses, though diverse VJ usage argued against this for most clonotypes. Because the same donors could not be followed over many years, conclusions were based on cross-sectional statistical analysis. Abundant cord blood beta clonotypes carried fewer insertions; young adult naive repertoires showed a weaker similar trend, while memory repertoires showed none. In beta out-of-frame sequences, excess twin sharing was weaker, because having fewer shared sequences lowered the signal-to-noise ratio. Compared with coincidental sharing between unrelated individuals, out-of-frame TCR alpha sequences shared between twins showed an excess of sequences with low generation probability. In monozygotic twins, recombination models systematically underestimated out-of-frame TCR alpha sharing, but the models matched the sharing seen between unrelated individuals.

All donors were healthy Caucasians. Miltenyi CD45RO+ enrichment and human naive T-cell isolation kits were used to isolate memory (CD45RO+) and naive T cells from PBMC. The library was obtained by 5' RACE. The reads were generated on an Illumina HiSeq 2000. A universal primer binding site was added through template switching, and the final cDNA carried a unique molecular identifier so that TCR cDNA molecules could be counted accurately. Specific primers in the conserved constant-segment region were used to synthesize first-strand cDNA for TCR alpha and beta chains. To control for contamination, every cDNA library was double barcoded, receiving both a SMART-Mk sample barcode and Illumina barcodes. TruSeq adapter sequences along with Illumina sample barcodes were introduced in two successive PCR steps. Sequencing of the TCR alpha and beta cDNA libraries was done on the Illumina HiSeq platform using custom primers. The authors' analysis ran thus. Unique molecular identifiers were extracted from raw reads with MiGEC, and CDR3 positions were determined with MiXCR. For each individual, recombination models were inferred using an EM algorithm with the repgenHMM and IGoR tools. Shared clonotypes were analyzed with the tcR package in R, and sharing was normalized by the product of cloneset sizes. Out-of-frame nonproductive sequences were analyzed to study raw recombination free of thymic and clonal selection effects. Clones were called with MiXCR by TCRdb after fastp trimmed the public reads at Q25, and only in-frame beta chains were retained. For every CDR3 protein sequence, its rows merge into one entry that carries the most common genes and DNA. The V and J calls shown here were made by TCRdb, not taken from the authors' results. The sample contains hundreds of thousands of distinct CDR3 sequences, about an eighth of them found a single time. 8.8% of the sample comes from the top ten.

Relative to germline, V is 5 bases shorter and J is 1 base shorter, with 11 bases between their ends. Inclusive of the bounding cysteine and phenylalanine, the CDR3 is 13 residues long. Of all the DNA, just the CDR3 is kept, 39 bases in frame from base 1. CDR1 and CDR2 (GTSNPN, SVGIG) derive from the germline V gene (reference sequence). This clonotype was recorded a few times. The antigen this receptor binds is unknown. Base qualities were left out, and no much larger clone turns up one base away. The receptor was derived from a woman aged 18-29 years in good health. The sample consisted of memory (CD45RO+) T cells sorted from blood. The meaning of the sample's cell subset or site label: CD45RO+ enriched T cells. This receptor chain uses TRBV30 and TRBJ2-5; 6 matching bases give a weak D call of TRBD1. The DNA sequence follows: TGTGCCTGGCTACAGGGACCCCAAGAGACCCAGTACTTC. Its translation is CAWLQGPQETQYF.